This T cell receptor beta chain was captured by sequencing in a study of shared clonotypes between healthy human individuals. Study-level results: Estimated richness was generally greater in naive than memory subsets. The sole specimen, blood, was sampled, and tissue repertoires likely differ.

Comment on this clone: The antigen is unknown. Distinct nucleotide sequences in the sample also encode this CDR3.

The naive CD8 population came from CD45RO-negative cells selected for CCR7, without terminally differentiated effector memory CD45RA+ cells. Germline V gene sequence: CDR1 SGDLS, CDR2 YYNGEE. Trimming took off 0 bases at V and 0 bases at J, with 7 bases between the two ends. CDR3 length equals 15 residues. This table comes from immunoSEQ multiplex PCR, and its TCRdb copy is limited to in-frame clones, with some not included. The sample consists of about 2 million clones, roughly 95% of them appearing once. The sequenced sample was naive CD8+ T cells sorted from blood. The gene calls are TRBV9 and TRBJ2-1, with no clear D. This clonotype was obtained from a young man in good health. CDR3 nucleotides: TGTGCCAGCAGCGTAGAAGGAATCTCCTACAATGAGCAGTTCTTC. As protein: CASSVEGISYNEQFF.